This record concerns one T cell receptor beta chain sequence. This entry belongs to a study of blood T cell repertoires in COVID-19. The overall study: In each case, the material was cDNA or gDNA derived from T cells, B-cell-depleted T cells, or PBMCs.

Study processing details: How many nucleated cells were present was estimated from reference gene primer amplification. Using immunoSEQ multiplex PCR, the repertoire was profiled, and TCRdb retains in-frame clones only, with some absent. V and J calls and clone size follow that table, whereas D and trimming were derived from the DNA. Among under 200,000 clones listed, around nine tenths were seen once. In germline, CDR1 is SGDLS, CDR2 YYNGEE. The CDR3 spans 13 residues. With V trimmed by 2 bases and J by 9 bases, 4 bases remained unmatched. Sequences were obtained from peripheral blood. This TCR was recovered from a man in his 70s with acute or convalescent COVID-19. The chain couples TRBV9 to TRBJ2-1; 8 bases match TRBD1. CDR3 region: CASSVTGTGEQFF. The CDR3 nucleotides read TGTGCCAGCAGCGTGACCGGGACAGGTGAGCAGTTCTTC.